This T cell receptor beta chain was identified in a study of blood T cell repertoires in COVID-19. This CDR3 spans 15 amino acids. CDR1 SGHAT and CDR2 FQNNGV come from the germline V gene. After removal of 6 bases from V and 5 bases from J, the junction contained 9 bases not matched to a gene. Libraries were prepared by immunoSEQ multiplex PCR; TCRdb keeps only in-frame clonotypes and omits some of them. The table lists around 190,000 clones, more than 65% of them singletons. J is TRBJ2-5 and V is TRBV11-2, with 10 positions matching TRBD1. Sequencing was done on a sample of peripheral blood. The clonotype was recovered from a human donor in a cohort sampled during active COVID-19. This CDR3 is CASRIGTGAGETQYF. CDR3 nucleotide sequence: TGTGCCAGCAGAATCGGGACAGGGGCTGGGGAGACCCAGTACTTC.